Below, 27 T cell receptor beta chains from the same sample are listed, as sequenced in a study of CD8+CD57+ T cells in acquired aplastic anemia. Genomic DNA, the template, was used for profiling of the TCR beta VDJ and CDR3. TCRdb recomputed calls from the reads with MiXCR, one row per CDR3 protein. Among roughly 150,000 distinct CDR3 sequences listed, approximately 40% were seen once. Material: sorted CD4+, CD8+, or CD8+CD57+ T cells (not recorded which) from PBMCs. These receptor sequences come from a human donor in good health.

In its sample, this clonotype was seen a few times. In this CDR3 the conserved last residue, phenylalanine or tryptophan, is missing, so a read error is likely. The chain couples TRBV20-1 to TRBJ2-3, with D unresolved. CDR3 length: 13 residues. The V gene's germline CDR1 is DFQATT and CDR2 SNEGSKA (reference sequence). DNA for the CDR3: TGCGGTGCTAGTGGGCAGTCCACAGATACGCAGTATTCT. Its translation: CGASGQSTDTQYS.

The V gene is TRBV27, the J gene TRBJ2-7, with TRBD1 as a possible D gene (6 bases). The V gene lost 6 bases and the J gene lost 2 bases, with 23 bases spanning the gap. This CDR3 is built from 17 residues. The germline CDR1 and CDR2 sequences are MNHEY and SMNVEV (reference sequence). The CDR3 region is CASRPQGSIPTPYEQYF. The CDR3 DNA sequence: TGTGCCAGCAGGCCCCAGGGGTCCATCCCTACCCCCTACGAGCAGTACTTC.

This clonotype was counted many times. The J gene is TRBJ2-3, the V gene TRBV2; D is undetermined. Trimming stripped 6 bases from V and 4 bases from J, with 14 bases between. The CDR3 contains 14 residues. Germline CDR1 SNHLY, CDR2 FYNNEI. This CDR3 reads CASRPTTGSDTQYF. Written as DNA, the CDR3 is TGTGCCAGCAGACCAACTACGGGTTCAGATACGCAGTATTTT.

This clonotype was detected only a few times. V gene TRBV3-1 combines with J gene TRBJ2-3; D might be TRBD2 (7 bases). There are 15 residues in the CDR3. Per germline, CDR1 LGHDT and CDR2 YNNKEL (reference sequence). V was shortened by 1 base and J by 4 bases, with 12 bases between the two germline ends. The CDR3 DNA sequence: TGTGCCAGCAGCCAAGCCCAGGGGAGGGCAGATACGCAGTATTTT. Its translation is CASSQAQGRADTQYF.

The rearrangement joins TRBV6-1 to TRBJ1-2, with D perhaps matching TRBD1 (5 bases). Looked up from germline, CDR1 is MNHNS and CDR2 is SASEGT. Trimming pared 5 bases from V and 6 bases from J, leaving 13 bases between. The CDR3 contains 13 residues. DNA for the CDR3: TGTGCCAGCAGTATAGGGGTCCGAGATGGCTACACCTTC. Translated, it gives CASSIGVRDGYTF.

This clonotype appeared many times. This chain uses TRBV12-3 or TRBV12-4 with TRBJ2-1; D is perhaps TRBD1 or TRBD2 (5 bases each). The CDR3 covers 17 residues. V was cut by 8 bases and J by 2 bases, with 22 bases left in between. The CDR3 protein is CASRGAYRGNTYNEQFF. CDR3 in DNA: TGTGCCAGCCGAGGGGCCTACAGAGGGAACACCTACAATGAGCAGTTCTTC.

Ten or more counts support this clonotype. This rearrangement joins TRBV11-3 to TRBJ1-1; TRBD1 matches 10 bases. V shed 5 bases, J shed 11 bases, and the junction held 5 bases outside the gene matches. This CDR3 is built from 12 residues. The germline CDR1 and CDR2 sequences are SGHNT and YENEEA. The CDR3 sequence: CASSLGTGDAFF. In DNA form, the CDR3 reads TGTGCCAGCAGCCTCGGGACAGGGGACGCTTTCTTT.

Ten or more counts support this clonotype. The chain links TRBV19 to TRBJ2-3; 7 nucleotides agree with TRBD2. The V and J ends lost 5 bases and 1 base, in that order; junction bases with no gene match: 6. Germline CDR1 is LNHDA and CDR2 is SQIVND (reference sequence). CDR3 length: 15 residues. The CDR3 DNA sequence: TGTGCCAGTAGTCTAGGTCGGGGGGGCACAGATACGCAGTATTTT. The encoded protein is CASSLGRGGTDTQYF.

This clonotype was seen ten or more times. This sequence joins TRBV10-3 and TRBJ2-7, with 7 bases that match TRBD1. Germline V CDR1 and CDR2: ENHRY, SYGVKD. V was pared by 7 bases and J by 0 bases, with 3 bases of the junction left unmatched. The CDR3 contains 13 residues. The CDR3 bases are TGTGCCATCAATGGACAGGTCTCCTACGAGCAGTACTTC. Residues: CAINGQVSYEQYF.

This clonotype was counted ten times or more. CDR3 DNA: TGCGCCAGCAGCCCGGACAGGGACTATGGCTACACCTTC. This sequence encodes CASSPDRDYGYTF. This chain connects TRBV4-1 to TRBJ1-2, with 8 bases that match TRBD1. With 4 bases clipped from V and 3 bases from J, the junction kept 1 base outside the gene matches. The CDR3 is 13 amino acids. The V gene's germline CDR1 is MGHRA and CDR2 YSYEKL.

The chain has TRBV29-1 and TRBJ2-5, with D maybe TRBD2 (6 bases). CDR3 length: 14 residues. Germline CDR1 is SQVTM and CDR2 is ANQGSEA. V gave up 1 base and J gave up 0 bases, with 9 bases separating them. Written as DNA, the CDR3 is TGCAGCGTTGAAGCGGCGGGGTACCAAGAGACCCAGTACTTC. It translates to CSVEAAGYQETQYF.

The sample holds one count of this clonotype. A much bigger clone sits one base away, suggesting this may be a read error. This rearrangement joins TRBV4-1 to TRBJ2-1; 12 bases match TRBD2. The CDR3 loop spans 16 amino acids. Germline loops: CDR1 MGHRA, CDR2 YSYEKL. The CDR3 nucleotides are TGCGCCGGCAGCCAATTTCCTAGCGGGAGGGCCGTTGAGCAGTTCTTC. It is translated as CAGSQFPSGRAVEQFF.

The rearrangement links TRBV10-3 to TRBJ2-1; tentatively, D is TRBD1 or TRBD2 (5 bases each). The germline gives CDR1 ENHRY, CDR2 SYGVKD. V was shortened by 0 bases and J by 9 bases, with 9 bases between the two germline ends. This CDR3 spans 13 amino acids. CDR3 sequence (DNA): TGTGCCATCAGTGAGTCTCGAGGGACTGAGCAGTTCTTC. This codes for CAISESRGTEQFF.

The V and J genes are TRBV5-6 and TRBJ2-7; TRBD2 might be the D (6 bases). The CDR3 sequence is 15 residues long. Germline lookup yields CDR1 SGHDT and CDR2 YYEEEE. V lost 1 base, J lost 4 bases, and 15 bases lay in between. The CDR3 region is CASSLPRTRGYEQYF. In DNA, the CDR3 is TGTGCCAGCAGCTTGCCCAGGACCCGGGGGTACGAGCAGTACTTC.

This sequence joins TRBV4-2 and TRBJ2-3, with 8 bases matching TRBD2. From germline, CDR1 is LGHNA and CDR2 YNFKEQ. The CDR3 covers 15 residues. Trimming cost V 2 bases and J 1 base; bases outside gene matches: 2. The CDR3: CASSQRGGRTDTQYF. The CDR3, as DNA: TGTGCCAGCAGCCAACGCGGGGGGCGCACAGATACGCAGTATTTT.

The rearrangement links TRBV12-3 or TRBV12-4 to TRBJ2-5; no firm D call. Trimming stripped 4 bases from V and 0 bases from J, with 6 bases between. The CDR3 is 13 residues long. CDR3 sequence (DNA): TGTGCCAGCAGTTCGGCCAACCAAGAGACCCAGTACTTC. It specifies CASSSANQETQYF.

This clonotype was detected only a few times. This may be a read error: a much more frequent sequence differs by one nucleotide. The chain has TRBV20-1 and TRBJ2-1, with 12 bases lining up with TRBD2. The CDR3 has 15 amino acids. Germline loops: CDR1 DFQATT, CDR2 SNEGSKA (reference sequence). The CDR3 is CNARPLAGGHTEQFF. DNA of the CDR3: TGCAATGCTAGACCCCTAGCGGGGGGGCATACTGAGCAGTTCTTC.

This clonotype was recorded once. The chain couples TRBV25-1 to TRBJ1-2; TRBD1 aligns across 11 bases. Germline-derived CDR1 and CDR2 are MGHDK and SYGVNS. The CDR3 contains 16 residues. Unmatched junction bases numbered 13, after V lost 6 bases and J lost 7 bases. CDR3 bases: TGTGCCAGCAGACCCCGGACAGGGGGCGGGATCTCTGGCTACACCTTC. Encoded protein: CASRPRTGGGISGYTF.

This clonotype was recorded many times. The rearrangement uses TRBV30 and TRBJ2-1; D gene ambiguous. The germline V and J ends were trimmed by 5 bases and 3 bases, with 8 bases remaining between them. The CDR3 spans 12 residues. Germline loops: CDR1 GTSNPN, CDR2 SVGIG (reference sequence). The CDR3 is CAWEYSYNEQFF. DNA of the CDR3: TGTGCCTGGGAGTACAGCTACAATGAGCAGTTCTTC.

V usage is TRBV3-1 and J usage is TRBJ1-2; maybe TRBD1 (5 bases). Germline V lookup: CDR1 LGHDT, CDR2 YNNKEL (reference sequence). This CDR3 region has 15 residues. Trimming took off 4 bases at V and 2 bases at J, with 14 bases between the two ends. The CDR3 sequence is CASSPRAGSNYGYTF. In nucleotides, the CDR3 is TGTGCCAGCAGCCCCAGGGCAGGGTCAAACTATGGCTACACCTTC.

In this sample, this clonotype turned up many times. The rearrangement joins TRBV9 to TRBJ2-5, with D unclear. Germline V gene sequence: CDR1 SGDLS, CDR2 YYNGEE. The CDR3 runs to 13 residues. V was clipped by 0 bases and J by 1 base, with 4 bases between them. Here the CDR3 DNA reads TGTGCCAGCAGCGTAGGCTTCCAAGAGACCCAGTACTTC. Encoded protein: CASSVGFQETQYF.

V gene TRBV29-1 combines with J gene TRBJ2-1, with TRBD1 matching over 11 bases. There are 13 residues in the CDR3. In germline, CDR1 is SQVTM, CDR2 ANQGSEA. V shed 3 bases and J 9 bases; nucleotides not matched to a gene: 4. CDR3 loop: CSVDGQGAGEQFF. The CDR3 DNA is TGCAGCGTTGATGGACAGGGGGCAGGTGAGCAGTTCTTC.

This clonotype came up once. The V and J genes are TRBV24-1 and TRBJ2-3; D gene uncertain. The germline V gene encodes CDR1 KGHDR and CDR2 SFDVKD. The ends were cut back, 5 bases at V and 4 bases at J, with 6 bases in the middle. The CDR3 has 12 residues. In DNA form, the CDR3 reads TGTGCCACCAGTGTTGGGCCAGATACGCAGTATTTT. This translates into CATSVGPDTQYF.

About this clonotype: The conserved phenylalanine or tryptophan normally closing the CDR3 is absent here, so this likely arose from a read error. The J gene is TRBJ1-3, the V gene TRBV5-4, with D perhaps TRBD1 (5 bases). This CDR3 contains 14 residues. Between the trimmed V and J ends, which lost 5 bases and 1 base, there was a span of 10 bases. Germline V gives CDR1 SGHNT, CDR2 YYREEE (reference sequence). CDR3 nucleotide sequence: TGTGCCAGCAGTGTGGCAGGGTCTGGAAACACCATATATCTT. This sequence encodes CASSVAGSGNTIYL.

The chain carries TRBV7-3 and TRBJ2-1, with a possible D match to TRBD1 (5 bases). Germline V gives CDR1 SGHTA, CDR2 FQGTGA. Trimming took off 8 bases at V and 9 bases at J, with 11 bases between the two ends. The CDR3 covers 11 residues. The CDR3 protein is CASGSQGEQFF. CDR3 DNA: TGTGCCAGCGGCTCCCAGGGTGAGCAGTTCTTC.

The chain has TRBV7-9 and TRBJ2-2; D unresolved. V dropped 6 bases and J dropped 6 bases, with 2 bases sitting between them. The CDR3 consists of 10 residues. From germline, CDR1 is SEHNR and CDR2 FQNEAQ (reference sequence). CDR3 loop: CASSSGELFF. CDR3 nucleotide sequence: TGTGCCAGCAGTTCCGGGGAGCTGTTTTTT.

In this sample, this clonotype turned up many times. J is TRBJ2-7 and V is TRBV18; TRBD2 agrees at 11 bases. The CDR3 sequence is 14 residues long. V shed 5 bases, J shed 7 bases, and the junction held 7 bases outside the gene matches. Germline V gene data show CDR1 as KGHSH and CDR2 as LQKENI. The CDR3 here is CASSRGLADNEQYF. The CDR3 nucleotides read TGTGCCAGCTCAAGGGGACTAGCGGACAATGAGCAGTACTTC.